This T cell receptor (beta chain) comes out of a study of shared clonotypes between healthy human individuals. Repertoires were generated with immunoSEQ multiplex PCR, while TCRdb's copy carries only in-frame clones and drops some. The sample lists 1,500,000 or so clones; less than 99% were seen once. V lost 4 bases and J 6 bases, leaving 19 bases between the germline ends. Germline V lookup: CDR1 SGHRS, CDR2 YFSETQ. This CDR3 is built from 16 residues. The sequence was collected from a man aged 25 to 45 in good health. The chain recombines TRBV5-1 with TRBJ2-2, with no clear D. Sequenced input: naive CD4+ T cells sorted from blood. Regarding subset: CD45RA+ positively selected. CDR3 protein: CASSPNPRVRSGELFF. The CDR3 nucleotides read TGCGCCAGCAGCCCGAATCCTAGGGTGAGATCCGGGGAGCTGTTTTTT.